One T cell receptor (beta chain) is described in this entry. Its antigen remains undetermined. No base quality information exists; no much larger clone differs at one position. The germline V gene sets CDR1 to SGDLS and CDR2 to YYNGEE. V is cut by 1 base and J by 0 bases, and the space between the germline ends is 10 bases. The CDR3 measures 16 amino acids from cysteine to phenylalanine. This entry keeps only the CDR3 DNA: 48 bases, framed from base 1. The trial excluded patients who had a history of autoimmune disease or who were on systemic immunosuppression. In every dose cohort, peripheral blood was drawn for TCR sequencing at baseline, cycle 4 day 1, and cycle 7 day 1. Samples came from an open-label, multicenter, first-in-human phase I dose-escalation trial of ivuxolimab. Adults with locally advanced or metastatic melanoma, renal cell, hepatocellular, or head and neck squamous cell carcinoma were enrolled in the trial. Before TCR sequencing, CD4+ and CD8+ T cells were separately sorted from peripheral blood.

Genomic DNA was extracted from sorted cells for sequencing of the TCRbeta CDR3 region. The immunoSEQ Assay was used to sequence the TCRbeta CDR3 regions. TCRdb's version of the immuneACCESS table is confined to in-frame rearrangements and falls short of the full clone set. An unresolved V gene accounts for under half of the shortfall where checked; the remainder is of unknown origin. Within this sample are some 77,000 clones, with approximately 95% of them counted one time only. Jointly, the top ten make up about 0.34% of the sample. The record originates from a study of OX40 agonist ivuxolimab in advanced cancers. Looking at the study overall: Ivuxolimab, which targeted the costimulatory receptor OX40 (CD134), was an agonistic, fully human IgG2 monoclonal antibody. Partial responses occurred in three dose-escalation patients: two with cutaneous melanoma and one with hepatocellular carcinoma. Prior anti-PD-1, anti-PD-L1 or anti-CTLA-4 therapy was permitted, and checkpoint inhibitors had been received by 30% to 40% of dose-escalation patients. Intravenous ivuxolimab was administered to patients every 2 weeks at six dose levels: 0.01, 0.1, 0.3, 1.5, 3 and 10 mg/kg. The purpose of peripheral TCRbeta sequencing was to test whether ivuxolimab changed TCR sequence diversity and led to clonal T-cell expansion. The paper covers the monotherapy dose-escalation part of the phase I ivuxolimab trial, which included N of about 51 patients. In the dose-escalation cohort, 70% to 85% of patients were male, and the mean age was around 60 years, with a range of about 23 to 90. Of the roughly 54 dose-escalation patients, hepatocellular carcinoma was present in about 20, melanoma in some 15, renal cell carcinoma in 9 and head and neck cancer in 9. Broader findings and caveats from the paper: Antigen specificity was not determined for the clonally expanded peripheral T cells. Clonal expansion of both CD4+ and CD8+ blood T cells was observed from baseline to week 6 at doses 0.1 to 3.0 mg/kg. After ivuxolimab, CD8+ T cells had more expanded clones than CD4+ T cells on average. Partial responders in the 0.1-3.0 mg/kg groups had among the lowest normalized peripheral clonal expansion, especially among CD8+ T cells. Low levels of normalized T-cell clonal expansion were also seen in some patients who did not respond.

The sample was CD4+ or CD8+ T cells sorted from blood, taken in a trial of the OX40 agonist ivuxolimab. The sequence is built from TRBV9 and TRBJ2-2; D gene: possibly TRBD2, on 5 matching bases. This TCR derives from an adult with an advanced solid tumor such as melanoma, head and neck, liver or kidney cancer. The nucleotides read TGTGCCAGCAGCGTAAGGTCGACTACGAACACCGGGGAGCTGTTTTTT. The encoded protein is CASSVRSTTNTGELFF.